This T cell receptor beta chain was obtained from a study of a mutant IDH1 vaccine in newly diagnosed glioma. Regarding this clone: What it recognizes is unknown.

Sequenced by immunoSEQ multiplex PCR; TCRdb stores in-frame clones only, minus some. The repertoire holds nearly 30,000 clones, around 90% seen once, with about 3.1% in the top ten. General study findings and limits: Around 93% of patients showed vaccine-induced immune responses across multiple MHC alleles.

Documented time point: week 5, during vaccination. Alongside topical imiquimod, each dose of vaccine comprised 300 ug of mutant IDH1 20-mer peptide. V trimming: 6 bases; J trimming: 6 bases; junction bases outside the gene matches: 5. Germline V CDR1 and CDR2: MNHNS, SASEGT. CDR3 length: 13 residues. Sample: peripheral blood mononuclear cells (PBMCs), taken from a glioma patient whose treatment included an IDH1 peptide vaccine. The chain joins TRBV6-1 to TRBJ1-1, with 9 bases lining up with TRBD1. The sequence derives from a middle-aged woman with glioma. Some clones in this sample may be carry-over from other donors' samples. DNA of the CDR3: TGTGCCAGCAGGACACAGGGGGCTGCTGAAGCTTTCTTT. Translating gives CASRTQGAAEAFF.